One sample yielded the 13 T cell receptor beta chains listed below, sequenced in a study of beta chain features in type 1 diabetes (dated by TCRdb to the late 2010s). Library preparation employed the immunoSEQ multiplex PCR assay. The entire amount of isolated RNA was reverse transcribed using the High Capacity cDNA Reverse Transcription Kit, so the sequenced TCRB transcripts were expressed ones. Drawn from immuneACCESS, this table holds only the in-frame rearrangements with V and J called that TCRdb kept. Clones are partly lost; checked studies trace under half to an unresolved V gene and leave the rest unexplained. The sample includes nearly 350,000 clones, with 7% to 9% observed a single time. Less than 0.45% of the sample rests with the top ten. The sequenced sample was central memory CD4+ T cells from blood. These receptors all come from a woman aged 18 to 35 in good health.

In its sample, this clone was seen many times. As DNA, the CDR3 is TGTGCCAGCAGTGAAGGATTAGCGGGAGAGAATAAGCAGTTCTTC. This sequence encodes CASSEGLAGENKQFF. V and J are TRBV2 and TRBJ2-1; 9 bases line up with TRBD2. The trim removed 1 base at V and 11 bases at J, leaving 9 bases unmatched. CDR1 and CDR2 (germline): SNHLY, FYNNEI. The CDR3 length is 15 residues.

The chain joins TRBV6-5 to TRBJ2-7; D uncertain. This CDR3 contains 15 residues. Trimming cost V 2 bases and J 0 bases, with 11 bases left between them. CDR1 is MNHEY, CDR2 SVGAGI, per germline. In DNA form, the CDR3 reads TGTGCCAGCAGTTACGCTTCTCTGAGCTCCTACGAGCAGTACTTC. Amino acids: CASSYASLSSYEQYF.

This clone was counted a few times. The genes are TRBV7-2 and TRBJ2-4; 7 bases line up with TRBD1. CDR1 SGHTA and CDR2 FQGNSA come from the germline V gene. The CDR3 runs to 15 residues. With 5 bases clipped from V and 5 bases from J, the junction kept 9 bases outside the gene matches. As DNA, the CDR3 is TGTGCCAGCAGCAGAAGGGGGCGCGGAGAAAACATTCAGTACTTC. This codes for CASSRRGRGENIQYF.

This clone was seen only a few times. The rearrangement links TRBV4-3 to TRBJ2-7; tentatively, D is TRBD1 (6 bases). The germline gives CDR1 LGHNA, CDR2 YSLEER. The CDR3 spans 15 residues. Trimming pared 4 bases from V and 7 bases from J, leaving 20 bases between. This CDR3 reads CASSPNRAGLGEQYF. Here the CDR3 DNA reads TGCGCCAGCAGCCCAAACAGGGCGGGTCTGGGGGAGCAGTACTTC.

This clone was picked up a small number of times. Other DNA sequences in the same sample also yield this CDR3. The genes are TRBV5-4 and TRBJ2-3; TRBD2 matches 10 bases. Germline V gives CDR1 SGHNT, CDR2 YYREEE (reference sequence). There are 15 residues in the CDR3. V shed 2 bases, J shed 1 base, and the junction held 1 base outside the gene matches. The CDR3 loop is CASSFGTSGTDTQYF. In DNA form, the CDR3 reads TGTGCCAGCAGCTTCGGGACTAGCGGCACAGATACGCAGTATTTT.

V usage is TRBV5-4 and J usage is TRBJ2-1; D may be TRBD1 or TRBD2 (5 bases each). V dropped 4 bases and J dropped 7 bases, with 21 bases sitting between them. Per the germline V gene, CDR1 is SGHNT and CDR2 is YYREEE (reference sequence). This CDR3 is 16 amino acids long. The CDR3 nucleotides are TGTGCCAGCAGCAGGGGTGGACTCAACTCCGGGAATGAGCAGTTCTTC. Translation: CASSRGGLNSGNEQFF. The whole variable domain, filled in from reference TRBV5-4 and TRBJ2-1, reads ETGVTQSPTHLIKTRGQQVTLRCSSQSGHNTVSWYQQALGQGPQFIFQYYREEENGRGNFPPRFSGLQFPNYSSELNVNALELDDSALYLCASSRGGLNSGNEQFFGPGTRLTVL.

With regard to this clone: The same CDR3 is also encoded by other DNA sequences in this sample. Here the CDR3 DNA reads TGCGCCAGCAGCCAAGGACAGGGGAACAATGAGCAGTTCTTC. Translated, it gives CASSQGQGNNEQFF. This sequence joins TRBV4-3 and TRBJ2-1, with TRBD1 identical over 8 bases. The CDR3 spans 14 residues. V trimming: 1 base; J trimming: 5 bases; junction bases outside the gene matches: 1. Germline loops: CDR1 LGHNA, CDR2 YSLEER.

Of note for this clone: A read error is possible here, since a much larger clone lies one base away. V gene TRBV7-2 combines with J gene TRBJ2-1, with D possibly TRBD2 on 5 matching bases. The V gene lost 5 bases and the J gene lost 4 bases, with 9 bases spanning the gap. CDR1 and CDR2 (germline): SGHTA, FQGNSA. The CDR3 is 13 residues long. CDR3 sequence (DNA): TGTGCCAGCAGCCCTGACTATTACAATGAGCAGTTCTTC. This codes for CASSPDYYNEQFF.

This clone was seen only a few times. V usage is TRBV28 and J usage is TRBJ2-1, with 8 bases aligning to TRBD2. This CDR3 spans 16 amino acids. Germline CDR1 MDHEN, CDR2 SYDVKM. V lost 6 bases, J lost 2 bases, and 9 bases stayed unmatched. The CDR3 DNA reads TGTGCCAGCAGCCCGGCGGGGGGCAGCGCCTACAATGAGCAGTTCTTC. This codes for CASSPAGGSAYNEQFF.

This chain uses TRBV7-3 with TRBJ2-5; D is possibly TRBD2 (6 bases). This CDR3 comprises 16 residues. The V and J ends lost 3 bases and 2 bases respectively, with 16 bases between them. The germline CDR1 and CDR2 sequences are SGHTA and FQGTGA. The CDR3, as DNA: TGTGCCAGCAGCTTCTCCCTCGGGGCGGGACAAGAGACCCAGTACTTC. It specifies CASSFSLGAGQETQYF.

This clone was observed a few times. The chain is built from TRBV11-2 and TRBJ2-7; no firm D call. The V gene's germline CDR1 is SGHAT and CDR2 FQNNGV. This CDR3 region has 13 residues. Trimming took 3 bases from V and 3 from J, leaving 9 bases between them. Written as DNA, the CDR3 is TGTGCCAGCAGCTTCGACACGGACTACGAGCAGTACTTC. Its protein product is CASSFDTDYEQYF.

This clone has ten or more counts. The V gene is TRBV27, the J gene TRBJ2-1, with TRBD2 matching 9 bases. The germline CDR1 and CDR2 sequences are MNHEY and SMNVEV (reference sequence). V lost 3 bases, J lost 7 bases, and 7 bases stayed unmatched. The CDR3 loop spans 15 amino acids. CDR3: CASSFFSGRFNEQFF. The CDR3 nucleotides read TGTGCCAGCAGTTTTTTTAGCGGGAGATTTAATGAGCAGTTCTTC.

This clone has more than one count but fewer than ten. The chain combines TRBV18 with TRBJ2-1; D uncertain. With 2 bases removed from V and 5 bases from J, the gap between germline ends came to 7 bases. Looked up from germline, CDR1 is KGHSH and CDR2 is LQKENI. This CDR3 comprises 13 residues. The CDR3: CASSPGLNNEQFF. The CDR3, as DNA: TGTGCCAGCTCACCAGGGTTAAACAATGAGCAGTTCTTC.